Shown below are 9 T cell receptor beta chains from a single sample sequenced in a study of control samples from healthy donors and cancer patients. Method: immunoSEQ multiplex PCR; TCRdb's copy keeps in-frame clones and lacks some. This table has tens of thousands of clones, about 81% appearing once. The sequenced sample was PBMCs. These receptors all come from a man between 65 and 80 years old with lung cancer.

This clone was seen just once. The V and J genes are TRBV6-6 and TRBJ2-2, with TRBD1 as a possible D gene (5 bases). CDR3 length equals 16 residues. The V and J ends lost 7 bases and 1 base respectively, with 16 bases between them. CDR1 MNHNY and CDR2 SVGAGI come from the germline V gene (reference sequence). The CDR3: CASKPPGQGNTGELFF. In nucleotides, the CDR3 is TGTGCCAGCAAGCCCCCCGGGCAGGGGAACACCGGGGAGCTGTTTTTT.

This CDR3 reads CASSSPGGYNEQFF. The CDR3 DNA reads TGCGCCAGCAGCTCCCCGGGGGGCTACAATGAGCAGTTCTTC. This rearrangement joins TRBV5-1 to TRBJ2-1; the match to TRBD2 covers 7 bases. The trim removed 3 bases at V and 3 bases at J, leaving 3 bases unmatched. Germline V gene sequence: CDR1 SGHRS, CDR2 YFSETQ. This CDR3 has 14 amino acids.

The rearrangement links TRBV2 to TRBJ2-6; D not certain. Germline V gives CDR1 SNHLY, CDR2 FYNNEI. This CDR3 has 13 amino acids. Trimming cost V 7 bases and J 1 base, with 5 bases left between them. The CDR3, as DNA: TGTGCCAGCACCGAGTCTGGGGCCAACGTCCTGACTTTC. It yields the protein CASTESGANVLTF. The whole variable domain, remainder taken from reference TRBV2 and TRBJ2-6, is EPEVTQTPSHQVTQMGQEVILRCVPISNHLYFYWYRQILGQKVEFLVSFYNNEISEKSEIFDDQFSVERPDGSNFTLKIRSTKLEDSAMYFCASTESGANVLTFGAGSRLTVL.

The rearrangement joins TRBV6-1 to TRBJ2-5, with 8 nucleotides matching TRBD1. The CDR3 spans 16 residues. The V gene's germline CDR1 is MNHNS and CDR2 SASEGT. With V trimmed by 1 base and J by 2 bases, 6 bases remained unmatched. CDR3 coding DNA: TGTGCCAGCAGTGAAGTGGGCAGGGGGCTTCAAGAGACCCAGTACTTC. Protein sequence: CASSEVGRGLQETQYF.

This clone was picked up a small number of times. Other DNA sequences in this sample translate to the same CDR3. V usage is TRBV7-9 and J usage is TRBJ2-2; tentative D call: TRBD1 (6 bases). The V gene's germline CDR1 is SEHNR and CDR2 FQNEAQ (reference sequence). V was trimmed by 1 base and J by 6 bases, leaving 9 bases between them. This CDR3 has 14 amino acids. This chain's CDR3 is CASSLVGGAGELFF. CDR3 DNA: TGTGCCAGCAGCTTAGTTGGGGGCGCCGGGGAGCTGTTTTTT.

The V call is TRBV7-3, the J call TRBJ2-1; D tentatively fits TRBD1 or TRBD2 (5 bases each). Trimming stripped 8 bases from V and 4 bases from J, with 9 bases between. Germline lookup yields CDR1 SGHTA and CDR2 FQGTGA. The CDR3 is 12 residues long. CDR3 DNA: TGTGCCAGCGGAGAGGGGTACAATGAGCAGTTCTTC. It codes for CASGEGYNEQFF.

The chain employs TRBV18 and TRBJ2-1, with 7 bases lining up with TRBD1. J gave up 7 bases and V 4 bases, and 10 bases lay outside the gene matches. The CDR3 sequence is 15 residues long. Germline V gene sequence: CDR1 KGHSH, CDR2 LQKENI. The CDR3 DNA reads as TGTGCCAGCTCACGCGACAAGACAGGGAAGAATGAGCAGTTCTTC. Translation: CASSRDKTGKNEQFF.

This rearrangement joins TRBV5-4 to TRBJ2-7; TRBD1 matches 9 bases. Looked up from germline, CDR1 is SGHNT and CDR2 is YYREEE (reference sequence). This CDR3 is built from 14 residues. Trimming removed 4 bases from V and 3 bases from J; junction bases left unmatched: 5. The CDR3 region has the DNA TGTGCCAGCAGCCCCGGACAGGGGAACTACGAGCAGTACTTC. Protein sequence: CASSPGQGNYEQYF.

The V call is TRBV29-1, the J call TRBJ1-2; D is unresolved. V was cut by 1 base and J by 7 bases, with 16 bases left in between. CDR1 and CDR2 from the germline V gene are SQVTM and ANQGSEA. The CDR3 runs 14 residues. For the CDR3, the DNA is TGCAGCGTTGAAGGGTCGGCGGTCCTGGCTGGCTACACCTTC. Translation gives CSVEGSAVLAGYTF.